The present T cell receptor beta chain was sequenced within a study of monozygotic twins with inflammatory bowel disease. Germline CDR1 reads LGHDT; CDR2 reads YNNKEL (reference sequence). The CDR3 runs to 16 residues. TCRalpha and TCRbeta cDNA went through two nested PCRs of approximately 16 and 10 cycles. After re-calling the 5' RACE reads, TCRdb lists one entry per CDR3 protein, DNA absent. The record lists just over 300,000 distinct CDR3 sequences, of which the ten most abundant hold roughly 5.2%. The sequencing sample was made of blood. The sequence was collected from a human donor with ulcerative colitis or Crohn's disease, or a healthy co-twin of an affected twin (not recorded which). V gene TRBV3-1 combines with J gene TRBJ2-3; as DNA is missing, the TRBD2 call by TCRdb cannot be tested. CDR3 region: CASSQAGGFITDTQYF.